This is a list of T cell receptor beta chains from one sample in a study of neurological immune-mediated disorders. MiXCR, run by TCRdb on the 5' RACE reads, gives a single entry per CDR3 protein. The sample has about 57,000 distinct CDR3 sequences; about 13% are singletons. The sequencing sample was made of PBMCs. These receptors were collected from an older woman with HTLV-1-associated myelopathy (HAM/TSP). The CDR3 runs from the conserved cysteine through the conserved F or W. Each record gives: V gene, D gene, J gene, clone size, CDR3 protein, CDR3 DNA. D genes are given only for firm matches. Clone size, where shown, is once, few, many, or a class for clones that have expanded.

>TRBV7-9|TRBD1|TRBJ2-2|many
CASSPGQGSTGELFF
TGTGCCAGCAGTCCGGGACAGGGATCCACCGGGGAGCTGTTTTTT
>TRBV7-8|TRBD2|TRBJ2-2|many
CASSLSTGTSGATGELFF
TGTGCCAGCAGCTTATCAACCGGGACTAGCGGGGCCACCGGGGAGCTGTTTTTT
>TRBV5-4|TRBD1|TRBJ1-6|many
CASSLAGQGKSPLHF
TGTGCCAGCAGCTTGGCGGGACAGGGGAAATCACCCCTCCACTTT
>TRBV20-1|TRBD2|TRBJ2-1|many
CSASGSGLIISYNEQFF
TGCAGTGCTAGTGGTTCGGGACTAATTATATCCTACAATGAGCAGTTCTTC
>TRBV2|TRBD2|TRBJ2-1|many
CASNEAGGGNEQFF
TGTGCCAGCAATGAAGCGGGAGGGGGAAATGAGCAGTTCTTC
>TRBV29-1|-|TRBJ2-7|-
CSASGDTFSYEQYF
TGCAGCGCCTCGGGAGACACTTTCTCCTACGAGCAGTACTTC
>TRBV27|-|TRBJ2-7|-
CASCVAYTYEQYF
TGTGCCAGCTGTGTAGCGTATACCTACGAGCAGTACTTC
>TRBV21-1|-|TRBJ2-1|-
CAISKDVDRGFKQFF
TGTGCCATCAGCAAAGATGTGGACAGGGGTTTCAAGCAGTTCTTC
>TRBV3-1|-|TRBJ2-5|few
CASSQGSTLKKGETQYF
TGTGCCAGCAGCCAAGGTTCGACTCTTAAAAAGGGAGAGACCCAGTACTTC
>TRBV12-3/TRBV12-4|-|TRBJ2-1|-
CSSSPRSGICNEQFF
TGTTCCAGCAGCCCCCGCTCGGGGATATGCAATGAGCAGTTCTTC
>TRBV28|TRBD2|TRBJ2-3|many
CASSSPGGRWGDTQYF
TGTGCCAGCAGTTCCCCCGGCGGGAGATGGGGAGATACGCAGTATTTT
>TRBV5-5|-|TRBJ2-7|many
CASSLVSRNEQYF
TGTGCCAGCAGCTTGGTTTCGCGGAACGAGCAGTACTTC
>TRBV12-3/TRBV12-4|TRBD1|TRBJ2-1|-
CASSWGRDSRLDEQFF
TGTGCCAGCAGTTGGGGCCGGGACAGCCGATTGGATGAGCAGTTCTTC
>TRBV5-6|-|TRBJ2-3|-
CASSLGMGDTQYF
TGTGCCAGCAGCCTAGGAATGGGAGATACGCAGTATTTT
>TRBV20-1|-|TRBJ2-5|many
CSARDGRTAWQETQYF
TGCAGTGCTAGAGATGGGAGGACAGCCTGGCAAGAGACCCAGTACTTC
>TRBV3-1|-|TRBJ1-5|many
CASSQAGAGGGQPQHF
TGTGCCAGCAGCCAAGCTGGGGCAGGTGGGGGTCAGCCCCAGCATTTT
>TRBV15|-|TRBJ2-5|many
CATSRVARTVEETQYF
TGTGCCACCAGCAGAGTGGCCCGGACTGTTGAAGAGACCCAGTACTTC
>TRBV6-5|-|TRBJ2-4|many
CASSHDGILAKNIQYF
TGTGCCAGCAGCCACGACGGGATATTAGCCAAAAACATTCAGTACTTC
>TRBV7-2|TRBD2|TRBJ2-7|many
CASRPGLVYEQYF
TGTGCCAGCAGACCTGGACTAGTCTACGAGCAGTACTTC
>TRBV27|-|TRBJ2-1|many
CASRANTGEGTYNEQFF
TGTGCCAGCAGGGCTAACACAGGGGAGGGAACCTACAATGAGCAGTTCTTC
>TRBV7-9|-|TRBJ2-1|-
CASSSLDGLQSEQFF
TGTGCCAGCAGCTCATTGGATGGCCTTCAATCTGAGCAGTTCTTC
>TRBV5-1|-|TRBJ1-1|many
CASSLGFRQTNTEAFF
TGCGCCAGCAGCTTGGGATTTCGGCAGACCAACACTGAAGCTTTCTTT
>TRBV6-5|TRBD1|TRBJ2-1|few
CASSWTGDVSVRYEQFF
TGTGCCAGCAGTTGGACAGGGGACGTCTCTGTCCGCTATGAGCAGTTCTTC
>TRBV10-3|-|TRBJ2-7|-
CAISGTSNEQYF
TGTGCCATCAGTGGGACCTCCAACGAGCAGTACTTC
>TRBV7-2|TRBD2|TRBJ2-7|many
CASSFSAGVQYEQYF
TGTGCCAGCAGCTTTTCAGCGGGAGTTCAGTACGAGCAGTACTTC
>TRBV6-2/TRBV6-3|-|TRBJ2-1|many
CASSYGGDRAGRAYEQFF
TGTGCCAGCAGTTACGGGGGCGACAGGGCCGGGAGGGCGTATGAGCAGTTCTTC
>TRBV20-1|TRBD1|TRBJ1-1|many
CSTLGGGRTEAFF
TGCAGTACTCTAGGAGGGGGCCGCACTGAAGCTTTCTTT
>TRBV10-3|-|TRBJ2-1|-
CAIRLAGEAYNEQFF
TGTGCCATCAGGTTAGCCGGAGAGGCCTACAATGAGCAGTTCTTC
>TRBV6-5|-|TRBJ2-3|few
CASSRPGRGLTDTQYF
TGTGCCAGCAGCCGACCCGGGCGGGGGCTTACAGATACGCAGTATTTT